The 4 T cell receptor beta chains below come from one sample, sequenced in a study of T cells after yellow fever vaccination. Via MiXCR, TCRdb re-called the 5' RACE reads, giving one row per CDR3 protein. The table records around 120,000 distinct CDR3 sequences, approximately 14% of them present only once. The input for sequencing was CD8+ T cells sorted from PBMCs, taken 5 days after the yellow fever booster vaccination. The receptors come from a young man who received the YFV17D yellow fever vaccine.

CDR3 loop: CASSFAIQRGPLSEQYF. CDR3 DNA: TGTGCCAGCAGCTTCGCGATCCAGCGGGGGCCGCTTTCCGAGCAGTACTTC. The chain recombines TRBV7-9 with TRBJ2-7; TRBD2 agrees at 8 bases. The CDR3 contains 17 residues. Losses at the gene ends were 3 bases for V and 6 bases for J; bases not matched to a gene: 16. Germline V gene lookup returns CDR1 SEHNR and CDR2 FQNEAQ (reference sequence).

This clonotype was detected only a few times. This sequence joins TRBV7-2 and TRBJ2-4; 10 bases line up with TRBD1. CDR1 is SGHTA and CDR2 is FQGNSA in the germline V gene. This CDR3 has 17 residues. V was clipped by 0 bases and J by 7 bases; unmatched bases: 9. The DNA for the CDR3 is TGTGCCAGCAGCTTAGCCGGACAGGGGGAAATCGGGAACATTCAGTACTTC. This sequence encodes CASSLAGQGEIGNIQYF.

The genes are TRBV30 and TRBJ2-3, with 10 nucleotides matching TRBD2. V gave up 6 bases and J gave up 5 bases; unmatched junction bases: 20. This CDR3 has 18 amino acids. Germline CDR1 reads GTSNPN; CDR2 reads SVGIG (reference sequence). CDR3 bases: TGTGCCTGCCAGTATAGCGGGGGGACCCTTTTGGGGGGAGATACGCAGTATTTT. This encodes CACQYSGGTLLGGDTQYF.

A few counts support this clonotype. This chain links TRBV4-3 with TRBJ2-2; weak D call: TRBD2 (5 bases). Germline V gene lookup returns CDR1 LGHNA and CDR2 YSLEER. This CDR3 comprises 16 residues. Trimming removed 4 bases at V and 1 base at J, with 13 bases between. The CDR3 is CASSPEPGMNTGELFF. The CDR3 nucleotides read TGCGCCAGCAGCCCGGAGCCCGGGATGAACACCGGGGAGCTGTTTTTT.